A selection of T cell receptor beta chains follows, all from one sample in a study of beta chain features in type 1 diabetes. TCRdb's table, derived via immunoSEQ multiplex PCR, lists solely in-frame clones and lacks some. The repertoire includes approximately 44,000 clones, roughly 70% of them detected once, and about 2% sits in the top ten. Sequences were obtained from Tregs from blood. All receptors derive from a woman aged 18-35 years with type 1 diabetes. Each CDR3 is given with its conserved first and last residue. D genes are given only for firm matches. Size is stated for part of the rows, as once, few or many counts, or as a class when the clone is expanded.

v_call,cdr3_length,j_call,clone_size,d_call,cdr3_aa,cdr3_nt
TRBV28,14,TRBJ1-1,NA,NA,CASSFSGLNTEAFF,TGTGCCAGCAGTTTCTCCGGGTTGAACACTGAAGCTTTCTTT
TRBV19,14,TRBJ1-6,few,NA,CASSIGEVRSPLHF,TGTGCCAGTAGTATTGGGGAGGTTCGTTCACCCCTCCACTTT
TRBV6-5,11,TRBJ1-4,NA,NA,CASSSGEKLFF,TGTGCCTCTAGTTCGGGTGAAAAACTGTTTTTT
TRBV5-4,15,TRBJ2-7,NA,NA,CASSLGVAESYEQYF,TGTGCCAGCAGCTTGGGAGTAGCGGAGTCCTACGAGCAGTACTTC
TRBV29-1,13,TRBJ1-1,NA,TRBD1,CSTKSGGNTEAFF,TGCAGCACCAAATCAGGGGGGAACACTGAAGCTTTCTTT
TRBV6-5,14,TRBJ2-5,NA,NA,CASSYSGVRETQYF,TGTGCCAGCAGTTACTCCGGTGTGAGAGAGACCCAGTACTTC
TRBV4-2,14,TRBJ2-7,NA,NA,CASSQGRDTYEQYF,TGTGCCAGCAGCCAAGGCCGGGACACCTACGAGCAGTACTTC
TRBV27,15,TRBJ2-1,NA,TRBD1,CASSVGTGGRNEQFF,TGTGCCAGCAGCGTGGGAACAGGGGGTAGGAATGAGCAGTTCTTC
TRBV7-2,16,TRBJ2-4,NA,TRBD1,CASNQGTGRAKNIQYF,TGTGCCAGCAACCAAGGGACAGGGAGGGCCAAAAACATTCAGTACTTC
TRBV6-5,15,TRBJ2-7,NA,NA,CASRGTLGGGYEQYF,TGTGCCAGCAGGGGGACTTTGGGCGGTGGATACGAGCAGTACTTC
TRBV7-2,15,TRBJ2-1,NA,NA,CASSLDQGPYNEQFF,TGTGCCAGCAGCTTAGACCAGGGGCCCTACAATGAGCAGTTCTTC
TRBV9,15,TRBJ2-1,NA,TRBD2,CANSAGLAGGNEQFF,TGTGCCAACAGCGCGGGGCTAGCGGGGGGCAATGAGCAGTTCTTC
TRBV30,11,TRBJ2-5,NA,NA,CACRGWETQYF,TGTGCCTGCCGGGGATGGGAGACCCAGTACTTC
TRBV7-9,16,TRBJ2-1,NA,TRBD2,CASSRTSGKSYNEQFF,TGTGCCAGCAGCCGGACTAGCGGGAAATCCTACAATGAGCAGTTCTTC
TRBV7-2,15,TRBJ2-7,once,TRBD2,CASSLTPLAGYEQYF,TGTGCCAGCAGCTTGACCCCGCTAGCGGGCTACGAGCAGTACTTC
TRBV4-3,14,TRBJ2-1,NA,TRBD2,CASSQYLAENEQFF,TGCGCCAGCAGCCAATATCTAGCGGAAAATGAGCAGTTCTTC
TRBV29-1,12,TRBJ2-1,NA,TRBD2,CSAGTRPNEQFF,TGCAGCGCCGGGACTAGGCCCAATGAGCAGTTCTTC
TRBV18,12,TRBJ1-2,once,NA,CASSEGSYGYTF,TGTGCCAGCTCTGAGGGTTCCTATGGCTACACCTTC
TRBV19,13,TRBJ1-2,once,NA,CASIKTGMEGYTF,TGTGCCAGTATTAAGACAGGCATGGAGGGCTACACCTTC
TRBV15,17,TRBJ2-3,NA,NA,CATSRDIKGQSTDTQYF,TGTGCCACCAGCAGAGATATTAAGGGACAAAGCACAGATACGCAGTATTTT
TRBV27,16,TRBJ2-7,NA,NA,CASSPYPLGASYEQYF,TGTGCCAGCAGCCCTTACCCTTTGGGCGCCTCCTACGAGCAGTACTTC
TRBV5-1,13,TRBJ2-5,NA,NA,CASSLGSGETQYF,TGCGCCAGCAGCTTGGGGAGTGGCGAGACCCAGTACTTC
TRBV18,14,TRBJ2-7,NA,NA,CASSHIPFNYEQYF,TGTGCCAGCTCACACATCCCCTTTAACTACGAGCAGTACTTC
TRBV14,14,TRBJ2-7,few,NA,CASSRGRFQGEQYF,TGTGCCAGCAGCCGAGGGAGATTTCAGGGGGAGCAGTACTTC
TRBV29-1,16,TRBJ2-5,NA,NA,CSVGGGRGRIWETQYF,TGCAGCGTTGGGGGGGGCAGGGGACGGATTTGGGAGACCCAGTACTTC
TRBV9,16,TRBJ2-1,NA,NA,CASSVVGWSSYNEQFF,TGTGCCAGCAGCGTAGTTGGCTGGAGCTCCTACAATGAGCAGTTCTTC
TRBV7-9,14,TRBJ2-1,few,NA,CASSFVNPTSKQFF,TGTGCCAGCAGCTTCGTAAATCCCACATCCAAGCAGTTCTTC
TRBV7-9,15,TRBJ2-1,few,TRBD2,CASSVRDYRNNEQFF,TGTGCCAGCAGCGTCCGGGACTACCGGAACAATGAGCAGTTCTTC
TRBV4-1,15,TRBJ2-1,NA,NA,CASSRAGTPNNEQFF,TGCGCCAGCAGCCGTGCCGGGACACCCAACAATGAGCAGTTCTTC
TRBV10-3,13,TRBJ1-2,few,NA,CAISVVRENGYTF,TGTGCCATCAGTGTGGTCAGGGAAAATGGCTACACCTTC
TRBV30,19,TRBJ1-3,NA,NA,CAWSVRIGRGGGAGNTIYF,TGTGCCTGGAGTGTACGTATTGGTCGGGGAGGCGGCGCTGGAAACACCATATATTTT
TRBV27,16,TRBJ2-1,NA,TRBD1,CASSIRDRVAYNEQFF,TGTGCCAGCAGTATCCGGGACAGGGTAGCCTACAATGAGCAGTTCTTC
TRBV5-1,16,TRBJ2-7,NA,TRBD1,CASSLEDTGATYEQYF,TGCGCCAGCAGCTTGGAGGACACAGGGGCAACCTACGAGCAGTACTTC
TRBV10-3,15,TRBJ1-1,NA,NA,CAISESTSGNTEAFF,TGTGCCATCAGTGAGTCGACCTCAGGGAACACTGAAGCTTTCTTT
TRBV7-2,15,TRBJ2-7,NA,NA,CASSPSDRVEYEQYF,TGTGCCAGCAGCCCTAGCGACAGGGTAGAGTACGAGCAGTACTTC
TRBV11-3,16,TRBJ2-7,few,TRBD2,CASSLQTSGSTYEQYF,TGTGCCAGCAGCCTGCAGACTAGCGGGAGTACCTACGAGCAGTACTTC
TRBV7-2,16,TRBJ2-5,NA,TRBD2,CASSLPAGGGGETQYF,TGTGCCAGCAGCTTACCAGCGGGAGGAGGGGGAGAGACCCAGTACTTC
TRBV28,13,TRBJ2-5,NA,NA,CASRFRREETQYF,TGTGCCAGCCGCTTCAGGCGCGAGGAGACCCAGTACTTC
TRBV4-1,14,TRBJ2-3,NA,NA,CASSQASGTDTQYF,TGCGCCAGCAGCCAAGCTAGCGGCACAGATACGCAGTATTTT
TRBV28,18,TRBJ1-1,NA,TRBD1,CASSLSSPFDREVTEAFF,TGTGCCAGCAGTTTATCCTCTCCTTTCGACAGGGAAGTCACTGAAGCTTTCTTT
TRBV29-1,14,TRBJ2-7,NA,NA,CSVSTGQSSYEQYF,TGCAGCGTTTCTACCGGACAGAGCTCCTACGAGCAGTACTTC
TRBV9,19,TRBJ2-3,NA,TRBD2,CASSVSGTSGSASTDTQYF,TGTGCCAGCAGCGTGTCCGGGACTAGCGGGAGCGCTAGCACAGATACGCAGTATTTT
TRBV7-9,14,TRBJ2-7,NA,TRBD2,CASSVGLAGDEQYF,TGTGCCAGCAGCGTGGGACTAGCGGGGGACGAGCAGTACTTC
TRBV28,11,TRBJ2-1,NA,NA,CASSFLLAQFF,TGTGCCAGCAGTTTTCTTCTGGCGCAGTTCTTC
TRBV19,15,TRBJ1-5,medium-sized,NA,CASSTVRGVNQPQHF,TGTGCCAGTAGTACCGTCAGGGGAGTCAACCAGCCCCAGCATTTT
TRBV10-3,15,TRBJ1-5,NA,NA,CAISEGQQGGLSQHF,TGTGCCATCAGTGAAGGACAGCAGGGCGGTTTGTCCCAGCATTTT
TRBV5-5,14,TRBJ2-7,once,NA,CASSFELLSYEQYF,TGTGCCAGCAGCTTCGAGTTACTAAGCTACGAGCAGTACTTC
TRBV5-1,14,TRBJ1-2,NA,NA,CASSPTAYGYGYTF,TGCGCCAGCAGCCCGACAGCCTACGGCTATGGCTACACCTTC
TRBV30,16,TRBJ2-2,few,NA,CAWRPRGMGFTGELFF,TGTGCCTGGAGACCGCGGGGCATGGGATTCACCGGGGAGCTGTTTTTT